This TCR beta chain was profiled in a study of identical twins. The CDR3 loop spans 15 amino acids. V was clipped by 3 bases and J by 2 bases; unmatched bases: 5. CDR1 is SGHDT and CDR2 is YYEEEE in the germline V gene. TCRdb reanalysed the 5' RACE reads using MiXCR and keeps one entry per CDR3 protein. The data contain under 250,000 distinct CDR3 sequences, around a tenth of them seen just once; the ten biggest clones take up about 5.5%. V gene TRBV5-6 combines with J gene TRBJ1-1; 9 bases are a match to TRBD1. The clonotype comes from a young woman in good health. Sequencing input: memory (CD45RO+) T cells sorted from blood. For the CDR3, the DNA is TGTGCCAGCAGCTCGCCGGGACAGGGTAACACTGAAGCTTTCTTT. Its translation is CASSSPGQGNTEAFF.